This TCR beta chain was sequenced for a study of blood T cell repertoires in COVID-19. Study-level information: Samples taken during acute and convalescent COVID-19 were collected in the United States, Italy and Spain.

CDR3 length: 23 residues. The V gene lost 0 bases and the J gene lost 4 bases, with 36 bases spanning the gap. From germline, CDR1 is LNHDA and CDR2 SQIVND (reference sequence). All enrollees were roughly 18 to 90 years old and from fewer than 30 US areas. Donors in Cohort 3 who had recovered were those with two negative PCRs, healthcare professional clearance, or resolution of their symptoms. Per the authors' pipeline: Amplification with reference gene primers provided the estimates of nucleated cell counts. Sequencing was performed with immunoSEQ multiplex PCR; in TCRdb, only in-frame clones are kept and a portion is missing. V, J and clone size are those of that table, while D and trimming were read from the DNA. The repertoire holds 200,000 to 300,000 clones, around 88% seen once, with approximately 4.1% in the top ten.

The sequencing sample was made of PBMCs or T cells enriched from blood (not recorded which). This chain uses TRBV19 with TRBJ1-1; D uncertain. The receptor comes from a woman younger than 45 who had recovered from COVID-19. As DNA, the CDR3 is TGTGCCAGTAGTATAGACTCCGTACAAGGAAGGTGGAGGACGGGCTCGGTGGCCACTGAAGCTTTCTTT. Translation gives CASSIDSVQGRWRTGSVATEAFF.